The 13 T cell receptor beta chains reported below all come from one sample, sequenced in a study of blood T cell repertoires in COVID-19. Repertoires were generated with immunoSEQ multiplex PCR, while TCRdb's copy carries only in-frame clones and drops some. The sample has roughly 120,000 clones, about 88% seen once; the top ten hold approximately 3.5%. Input material: peripheral blood. The receptors here all came from a man aged 45 to 65 with active COVID-19.

V gene TRBV7-3 combines with J gene TRBJ2-5, with a possible D match to TRBD2 (7 bases). Per the germline V gene, CDR1 is SGHTA and CDR2 is FQGTGA. V lost 5 bases and J lost 5, with 18 bases in between. This CDR3 spans 15 amino acids. The CDR3 sequence is CASSLSGGALETQYF. CDR3 DNA: TGTGCCAGCAGCCTAAGTGGGGGGGCCTTGGAGACCCAGTACTTC.

The CDR3: CASSFGGTGQPQHF. The CDR3, as DNA: TGTGCCAGCAGCTTCGGCGGGACGGGTCAGCCCCAGCATTTT. The V call is TRBV5-8, the J call TRBJ1-5, with D perhaps TRBD1 (5 bases). V shed 2 bases and J shed 6 bases, with 12 bases lying between them. Germline CDR1 and CDR2: SGHTS and YDEGEE. CDR3 size: 14 residues.

The chain uses TRBV3-1 (or the pseudogene TRBV3-2) and TRBJ1-1, with D unclear. V lost 6 bases and J 1 base, leaving 9 bases between the germline ends. The length of the CDR3 is 13 residues. CDR1 and CDR2 from the germline V gene are LGHDT and YNNKEL (reference sequence). The CDR3 bases are TGTGCCAGCAGATCTGACAAGAACACTGAAGCTTTCTTT. Protein product: CASRSDKNTEAFF.

The chain couples TRBV4-1 to TRBJ1-6, with D possibly TRBD1 on 6 matching bases. The germline V gene encodes CDR1 MGHRA and CDR2 YSYEKL. This CDR3 has 16 residues. Deletions cut 0 bases from V and 6 bases from J, with 12 bases between. CDR3 nucleotides: TGCGCCAGCAGCCAAGATGCAGGGGCGGTTAATTCACCCCTCCACTTT. It codes for CASSQDAGAVNSPLHF.

The chain recombines TRBV29-1 with TRBJ1-1, with 7 bases that match TRBD1. The CDR3 is made up of 14 amino acids. Trimming at V came to 3 bases and at J to 6 bases, leaving 10 bases not matched to a gene. Germline-derived CDR1 and CDR2 are SQVTM and ANQGSEA. CDR3 DNA: TGCAGCGTTGAGAGGGGGCAAGGATTAGCTGAAGCTTTCTTT. This codes for CSVERGQGLAEAFF.

This sequence joins TRBV25-1 and TRBJ1-6; no firm D call. The CDR3 sequence is 13 residues long. V gave up 4 bases and J gave up 5 bases, with 6 bases separating them. In germline, CDR1 is MGHDK, CDR2 SYGVNS. CDR3 DNA: TGTGCCAGCAGTGTAACAGATAATTCACCCCTCCACTTT. Protein: CASSVTDNSPLHF.

The rearrangement uses TRBV4-1 and TRBJ2-2, with TRBD2 matching 9 bases. V was pared by 10 bases and J by 3 bases, with 12 bases of the junction left unmatched. Germline lookup yields CDR1 MGHRA and CDR2 YSYEKL. The CDR3 extends over 16 amino acids. CDR3 protein: CATYPIAGADTGELFF. Written as DNA, the CDR3 is TGCGCCACTTACCCTATAGCGGGAGCGGACACCGGGGAGCTGTTTTTT.

This clone was seen a single time. The chain joins TRBV15 to TRBJ1-4, with 11 bases matching TRBD1. Germline V lookup: CDR1 LNHNV, CDR2 YYDKDF (reference sequence). The CDR3 has 15 amino acids. With 4 bases clipped from V and 8 bases from J, the junction kept 6 bases outside the gene matches. The CDR3 region is CATSILGQGGEKLFF. The CDR3 bases are TGTGCCACCAGCATACTGGGACAGGGGGGCGAAAAACTGTTTTTT.

The chain links TRBV5-1 to TRBJ2-5, with 9 bases matching TRBD1. The CDR3 runs to 15 residues. The V segment lost 4 bases and the J segment 5 bases; nucleotides outside the gene matches: 9. Germline CDR1 reads SGHRS; CDR2 reads YFSETQ. CDR3 protein: CASSVGTGFGETQYF. The CDR3 DNA follows: TGCGCCAGCAGCGTAGGGACAGGGTTTGGGGAGACCCAGTACTTC.

This clone has only a few counts. The CDR3 nucleotides are TGTGCCAGCAGTTCTAATAATCAGCCCCAGCATTTT. Translating gives CASSSNNQPQHF. The chain recombines TRBV6-5 with TRBJ1-5; D uncertain. The CDR3 sequence is 12 residues long. Between the trimmed V and J ends, which lost 4 bases and 4 bases, there was a span of 5 bases. Looked up from germline, CDR1 is MNHEY and CDR2 is SVGAGI.

The rearrangement joins TRBV19 to TRBJ1-5; possibly TRBD1 for D (6 bases). The CDR3 length is 13 residues. Trimming took off 7 bases at V and 2 bases at J, with 9 bases between the two ends. Germline CDR1 and CDR2: LNHDA and SQIVND (reference sequence). The CDR3 sequence is CASNRQGNQPQHF. Written as DNA, the CDR3 is TGTGCCAGTAACAGACAGGGCAATCAGCCCCAGCATTTT.

V is TRBV29-1 and J is TRBJ1-1; perhaps TRBD1 as D (6 bases). CDR1 is SQVTM and CDR2 is ANQGSEA in the germline V gene. CDR3 length equals 13 residues. The ends were cut back, 2 bases at V and 6 bases at J, with 13 bases in the middle. The CDR3 nucleotides read TGCAGCGTTGAAAGGGGGGGGAGCGCTGAAGCTTTCTTT. This encodes CSVERGGSAEAFF. Variable domain in full (rest from reference TRBV29-1 and TRBJ1-1): SAVISQKPSRDICQRGTSLTIQCQVDSQVTMMFWYRQQPGQSLTLIATANQGSEATYESGFVIDKFPISRPNLTFSTLTVSNMSPEDSSIYLCSVERGGSAEAFFGQGTRLTVV.

J is TRBJ2-2 and V is TRBV5-1; a weak D match, TRBD2 (7 bases). The CDR3 is 15 residues long. Per the germline V gene, CDR1 is SGHRS and CDR2 is YFSETQ. Trimming took 7 bases from V and 2 from J, leaving 15 bases between them. The CDR3: CASALGGPNTGELFF. The CDR3 nucleotides are TGCGCCAGCGCACTGGGGGGGCCCAACACCGGGGAGCTGTTTTTT. The whole variable domain, filled in from reference TRBV5-1 and TRBJ2-2, reads KAGVTQTPRYLIKTRGQQVTLSCSPISGHRSVSWYQQTPGQGLQFLFEYFSETQRNKGNFPGRFSGRQFSNSRSEMNVSTLELGDSALYLCASALGGPNTGELFFGEGSRLTVL.